Presented here are 9 T cell receptor beta chains from one specimen sequenced in a study. TCRdb redid the calling of the 5' RACE reads with MiXCR, one entry per CDR3 protein. The sample holds about 43,000 distinct CDR3 sequences, roughly 20% seen once. Cells sorted as Tregs were CD4+, CD25+ and CD127-/low. The sample consisted of Tregs sorted from a lymph node. These receptors were taken from a female donor with breast cancer.

This clonotype showed up just a few times. The J gene is TRBJ2-1, the V gene TRBV7-3; possibly TRBD1 for D (6 bases). The CDR3 is made up of 15 amino acids. V was shortened by 4 bases and J by 1 base, with 11 bases between the two germline ends. Germline V gene data show CDR1 as SGHTA and CDR2 as FQGTGA. The CDR3 nucleotides are TGTGCCAGCAGCTCCGACAGGTTATCCTACAATGAGCAGTTCTTC. Protein: CASSSDRLSYNEQFF.

Details on this clonotype: At one end, the junction sequence differs from germline, possibly due to a read error. The chain uses TRBV4-1 and TRBJ1-2, with D hard to call. The CDR3 runs to 14 residues. Germline CDR1 and CDR2: MGHRA and YSYEKL. The CDR3 sequence: CASSQEAMNYDYTF. In DNA, the CDR3 is TGCGCCAGCAGCCAAGAGGCCATGAACTATGACTACACCTTC.

Details on this clonotype: An end of the junction does not agree with germline; a read error may underlie this. The rearrangement joins TRBV2 to TRBJ2-7; perhaps TRBD2 as D (6 bases). The CDR3 extends over 15 amino acids. Germline lookup yields CDR1 SNHLY and CDR2 FYNNEI. CDR3 nucleotide sequence: TGTGCCGGCAGTGATTGGCGGTGGGGGGACTACGAGCAGTACTTC. Its protein is CAGSDWRWGDYEQYF.

This clonotype was seen only a few times. At one boundary the junction diverges from the germline segment, which might be a read error. This chain connects TRBV20-1 to TRBJ2-1; 8 nucleotides agree with TRBD2. Germline V gene sequence: CDR1 DFQATT, CDR2 SNEGSKA (reference sequence). The CDR3 sequence is 15 residues long. The CDR3 loop is CSTTSGSFSYNEQSF. The DNA of the CDR3 is TGCAGTACCACTAGCGGATCCTTTTCCTACAATGAGCAGTCCTTC.

On this clonotype itself: This may arise from a read error, as a much more abundant clone is one base away. The rearrangement joins TRBV2 to TRBJ1-2; TRBD1 matches 7 bases. The CDR3 runs 13 residues. V shed 3 bases and J 3 bases; nucleotides not matched to a gene: 1. Germline lookup yields CDR1 SNHLY and CDR2 FYNNEI. For the CDR3, the DNA is TGTGCCAGCAGTGAGACAGGGTACTATGGCTACACCTTC. This translates into CASSETGYYGYTF.

For this clonotype: With a much larger clone just one base away, this may be a read error. The CDR3 carries no conserved terminal phenylalanine or tryptophan, so it likely arises from a read error. The chain carries TRBV6-5 and TRBJ2-2, with TRBD2 identical over 7 bases. The V and J ends lost 8 bases and 5 bases, in that order; junction bases with no gene match: 8. The CDR3 contains 14 residues. Looked up from germline, CDR1 is MNHEY and CDR2 is SVGAGI. This CDR3 reads CASSRLAGTGELFS. CDR3 in DNA: TGTGCCAGCTCTCGACTAGCAGGAACCGGGGAGCTGTTTTCT.

This clonotype was observed many times. The chain carries TRBV12-3 or TRBV12-4 and TRBJ1-4, with D possibly TRBD1 on 6 matching bases. This CDR3 is 13 amino acids long. Trimming took off 4 bases at V and 5 bases at J, with 8 bases between the two ends. DNA of the CDR3: TGTGCCAGCAGTTACAGGGACAATGAAAAACTGTTTTTT. It codes for CASSYRDNEKLFF.

This clonotype was counted ten times or more. V is TRBV10-3 and J is TRBJ2-7; D is unclear. Trimming left V 4 bases short and J 1 base short, with 8 bases between. CDR3 size: 13 residues. Germline V gene lookup returns CDR1 ENHRY and CDR2 SYGVKD. Here the CDR3 reads CAISGAVSYEQYF. The CDR3 DNA is TGTGCCATCAGTGGGGCAGTTTCCTACGAGCAGTACTTC.

Only a few counts were recorded for this clonotype. This rearrangement joins TRBV24-1 to TRBJ1-5, with 7 bases matching TRBD1. Germline CDR1 KGHDR, CDR2 SFDVKD. CDR3 size: 14 residues. The ends lost 4 bases at V and 5 bases at J; junction bases unmatched: 4. As DNA, the CDR3 is TGTGCCACCAGTGAAGACAGGGTGTATCAGCCCCAGCATTTT. Its protein product is CATSEDRVYQPQHF.